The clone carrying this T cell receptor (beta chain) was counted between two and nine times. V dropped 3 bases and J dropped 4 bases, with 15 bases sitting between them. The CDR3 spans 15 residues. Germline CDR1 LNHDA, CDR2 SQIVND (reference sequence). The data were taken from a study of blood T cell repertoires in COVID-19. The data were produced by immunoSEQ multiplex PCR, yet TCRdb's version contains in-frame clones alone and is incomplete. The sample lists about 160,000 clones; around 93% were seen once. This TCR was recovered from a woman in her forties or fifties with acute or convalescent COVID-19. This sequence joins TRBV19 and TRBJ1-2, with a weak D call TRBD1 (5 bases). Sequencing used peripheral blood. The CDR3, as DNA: TGTGCCAGTAGTATGGAAGGAGGGGTAGGCTATGGCTACACCTTC. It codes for CASSMEGGVGYGYTF.